A single sample is the source of the 21 T cell receptor beta chains below, sequenced in a study of regulatory T cells in long-lasting Graves disease. The time point was: newly diagnosed GD, antithyroid drugs for less than 3 months. After RNA was extracted from PBMCs, the TCR library was made from it. Building the TCR beta libraries relied on iRepertoire HTBI primers, and CDR3 regions underwent Arm-PCR. TCRdb itself ran the multiplex PCR reads through MiXCR, one entry per CDR3 protein. The sample has 540,000 or so distinct CDR3 sequences, 13% seen once. The same sample was also used in a study of T cells in Graves' hyperthyroidism and ophthalmopathy.

This specimen consisted of peripheral blood mononuclear cells (PBMCs), obtained at new diagnosis, from a patient treated with antithyroid drugs. These receptors all come from a man aged 30 to 45 with Graves disease.

This clonotype was recorded at least ten times. The rearrangement links TRBV29-1 to TRBJ1-1; D unclear. V was trimmed by 5 bases and J by 7 bases, leaving 17 bases between them. Germline CDR1 is SQVTM and CDR2 is ANQGSEA. The CDR3 has 13 amino acids. The CDR3 bases are TGCAGCGTTTCCCCTTTTGGTAAGGGTGAAGCTTTCTTT. Its protein is CSVSPFGKGEAFF.

This clonotype occurred a few times. This chain joins TRBV20-1 and TRBJ2-2, with D perhaps assigned TRBD1 or TRBD2 (5 bases each). Trimming pared 3 bases from V and 7 bases from J, leaving 12 bases between. This CDR3 has 13 residues. CDR1 and CDR2 (germline): DFQATT, SNEGSKA (reference sequence). The CDR3 loop is CSARSGTGGELFF. CDR3 nucleotides: TGCAGTGCTAGGTCAGGGACGGGCGGGGAGCTGTTTTTT.

This clonotype was recorded at least ten times. An end of the junction differs from the germline gene, which may be a read error. The rearrangement links TRBV5-1 to TRBJ2-1, with 12 positions matching TRBD2. Germline V gene lookup returns CDR1 SGHRS and CDR2 YFSETQ. The length of the CDR3 is 15 residues. The DNA of the CDR3 is TGTGCCAGCAGCCTAGCGGGAGGGCCGAGTAATGAGCAGTTCTTC. The encoded protein is CASSLAGGPSNEQFF.

The rearrangement joins TRBV2 to TRBJ2-3; 9 nucleotides align to TRBD2. Germline V gene lookup returns CDR1 SNHLY and CDR2 FYNNEI. This CDR3 has 17 amino acids. The junction had 8 bases not matched to a gene; V was cut back by 1 base and J by 3 bases. CDR3 sequence: CASSEGGLAGSTDTQYF. CDR3 DNA: TGTGCCAGCAGTGAAGGGGGGCTAGCGGGAAGTACAGATACGCAGTATTTT.

This clonotype was counted between two and nine times. This chain links TRBV7-3 with TRBJ1-5; no clear D. Germline CDR1 SGHTA, CDR2 FQGTGA. The CDR3 runs 12 residues. V gave up 2 bases and J gave up 8 bases, with 7 bases separating them. CDR3 sequence: CASSLGFEPQHF. The CDR3 DNA follows: TGTGCCAGCAGCTTAGGGTTCGAGCCCCAGCATTTT.

On this clonotype itself: It may be a read error: a sequence one base away is much more abundant. The chain couples TRBV13 to TRBJ2-7; D call uncertain. Germline V gene data show CDR1 as PRHDT and CDR2 as FYEKMQ (reference sequence). The CDR3 has 15 residues. The DNA for the CDR3 is TGTGCCAGCAGCTTAAGAGGCCCCCAGATTGACGAGCAGTGCTTC. This sequence encodes CASSLRGPQIDEQCF.

In the case of this clonotype: A much larger clonotype is one base distant, so this may be a read error. No conserved phenylalanine or tryptophan ends this CDR3, so it is likely a read error. The V and J genes are TRBV27 and TRBJ2-5; D tentatively reads TRBD1 or TRBD2 (5 bases each). Trimming removed 3 bases from V and 4 bases from J, with 12 bases in between. This CDR3 has 14 residues. The V gene's germline CDR1 is MNHEY and CDR2 SMNVEV (reference sequence). The CDR3 sequence is CASSFNRGVETQYL. CDR3 sequence (DNA): TGTGCCAGCAGTTTTAATCGAGGGGTAGAGACCCAGTACCTC.

A remark on this clonotype: This may be a read error: a much more frequent sequence differs by one nucleotide. J is TRBJ1-1 and V is TRBV27; tentatively, D is TRBD1 (6 bases). The germline gives CDR1 MNHEY, CDR2 SMNVEV (reference sequence). The CDR3 is made up of 13 amino acids. The CDR3 here is CASRGGGWTEASF. Here the CDR3 DNA reads TGTGCCAGCAGGGGGGGCGGATGGACTGAAGCTTCCTTT.

This clonotype was picked up many times. The genes are TRBV6-1 and TRBJ2-7, with 9 bases that match TRBD2. CDR3 length: 14 residues. The V and J ends lost 5 bases and 4 bases, in that order; junction bases with no gene match: 6. Germline V gene data show CDR1 as MNHNS and CDR2 as SASEGT. CDR3 bases: TGTGCCAGCAGTCCTAAAGCGGGAGGATACGAGCAGTACTTC. Amino acid sequence: CASSPKAGGYEQYF.

This clonotype was counted at least ten times. The chain links TRBV30 to TRBJ2-5; D not resolved. The V and J ends lost 1 base and 0 bases respectively, with 0 bases between them. This CDR3 spans 11 amino acids. Germline V gives CDR1 GTSNPN, CDR2 SVGIG (reference sequence). DNA of the CDR3: TGTGCCTGGAGTGACCAAGAGACCCAGTACTTC. Protein: CAWSDQETQYF. The whole variable domain, filled in from reference TRBV30 and TRBJ2-5, reads SQTIHQWPATLVQPVGSPLSLECTVEGTSNPNLYWYRQAAGRGLQLLFYSVGIGQISSEVPQNLSASRPQDRQFILSSKKLLLSDSGFYLCAWSDQETQYFGPGTRLLVL.

This clonotype came up many times. The J gene is TRBJ2-2, the V gene TRBV5-1, with 10 nucleotides matching TRBD1. With 3 bases clipped from V and 4 bases from J, the junction kept 3 bases outside the gene matches. There are 15 residues in the CDR3. Germline lookup yields CDR1 SGHRS and CDR2 YFSETQ. The CDR3 loop reads CASSWGQGSTGELFF. DNA for the CDR3: TGCGCCAGCAGCTGGGGACAGGGGAGCACCGGGGAGCTGTTTTTT.

This chain joins TRBV19 and TRBJ2-4; D not certain. The CDR3 totals 18 residues. Germline values: CDR1 LNHDA, CDR2 SQIVND (reference sequence). Deletions cut 1 base from V and 0 bases from J, with 16 bases between. This CDR3 reads CASSIGVRTQEAKNIQYF. DNA of the CDR3: TGTGCCAGTAGTATAGGCGTGAGGACCCAAGAAGCCAAAAACATTCAGTACTTC. Together with reference TRBV19 and TRBJ2-4, the CDR3 gives the full variable domain: DGGITQSPKYLFRKEGQNVTLSCEQNLNHDAMYWYRQDPGQGLRLIYYSQIVNDFQKGDIAEGYSVSREKKESFPLTVTSAQKNPTAFYLCASSIGVRTQEAKNIQYFGAGTRLSVL.

The gene calls are TRBV5-1 and TRBJ2-5, with 7 bases lining up with TRBD2. The CDR3 spans 14 residues. Germline V gene lookup returns CDR1 SGHRS and CDR2 YFSETQ. J lost 10 bases, V lost 3 bases, and 12 bases had no gene match. CDR3 protein: CASSSISTPGGQYF. The CDR3 DNA sequence: TGCGCCAGCAGCTCAATTTCGACCCCGGGGGGCCAGTACTTC.

This clonotype was picked up many times. The chain links TRBV19 to TRBJ2-2; weak D call: TRBD2 (5 bases). The CDR3 totals 14 residues. V gave up 9 bases and J gave up 2 bases, with 13 bases separating them. Per the germline V gene, CDR1 is LNHDA and CDR2 is SQIVND (reference sequence). The CDR3 spells CASSVAKNTGELFF. The CDR3 coding sequence is TGTGCCAGCAGCGTAGCGAAAAACACCGGGGAGCTGTTTTTT.

The sample holds many counts of this clonotype. CDR3 nucleotides: TGTGCCAGCAGTGCACTAGGGTCGATATACGAGCAGTACTTC. Amino acid sequence: CASSALGSIYEQYF. The chain recombines TRBV3-1 with TRBJ2-7, with D maybe TRBD2 (5 bases). The V end lost 6 bases, the J end lost 4 bases, and 16 bases lay between the germline ends. CDR1 is LGHDT and CDR2 is YNNKEL in the germline V gene (reference sequence). CDR3 length: 14 residues.

This clonotype was observed at least ten times. The CDR3, as DNA: TGTGCCAGCAGTCTTCAGGGGGAGTCCGAGCAGTACTTC. Its protein is CASSLQGESEQYF. This chain uses TRBV6-1 with TRBJ2-7; 7 nucleotides agree with TRBD1. CDR3 length equals 13 residues. The ends lost 5 bases at V and 6 bases at J; junction bases unmatched: 7. CDR1 MNHNS and CDR2 SASEGT come from the germline V gene.

The rearrangement uses TRBV20-1 and TRBJ2-5; 9 bases map to TRBD2. V trimming: 1 base; J trimming: 0 bases; junction bases outside the gene matches: 3. Germline V gene sequence: CDR1 DFQATT, CDR2 SNEGSKA (reference sequence). This CDR3 is built from 15 residues. CDR3 in DNA: TGCAGTGCTAGAGTTGGGACTAGCAACCAAGAGACCCAGTACTTC. It translates to CSARVGTSNQETQYF.

This clonotype appeared many times. The chain recombines TRBV12-5 with TRBJ2-7; maybe TRBD2 (6 bases). CDR3 length: 15 residues. Germline V gene sequence: CDR1 LGHNT, CDR2 FRNRAP. V gave up 1 base and J gave up 3 bases, with 13 bases separating them. The CDR3 region is CASGLGYRGIYEQYF. CDR3 nucleotide sequence: TGTGCTAGTGGTTTGGGGTACCGGGGGATCTACGAGCAGTACTTC.

Points on this clonotype: A much larger clonotype is one base distant, so this may be a read error. The chain employs TRBV27 and TRBJ2-4, with 8 bases fitting TRBD1. Germline CDR1 MNHEY, CDR2 SMNVEV (reference sequence). This CDR3 spans 15 amino acids. CDR3 residues: CASSNPGQAKNIQHF. CDR3 in DNA: TGTGCCAGCAGCAATCCGGGACAGGCCAAAAACATTCAGCACTTC.

This clonotype was counted only a few times. CDR3 amino acids: CAIGGSPGELFF. As DNA, the CDR3 is TGTGCCATCGGCGGGAGCCCCGGGGAGCTGTTTTTT. This chain uses TRBV10-3 with TRBJ2-2; 7 positions agree with TRBD2. Germline V gene sequence: CDR1 ENHRY, CDR2 SYGVKD. Germline trimming cut 8 bases from V and 6 bases from J; bases unmatched to any gene: 3. The CDR3 contains 12 residues.

The V gene is TRBV5-1, the J gene TRBJ2-3; TRBD1 is a possible D gene (5 bases). The germline gives CDR1 SGHRS, CDR2 YFSETQ. Deletions cut 2 bases from V and 1 base from J, with 8 bases between. The CDR3 has 14 residues. CDR3 in DNA: TGCGCCAGCAGCTTTGTACAGGGCACAGATACGCAGTATTTT. This gives the protein CASSFVQGTDTQYF.